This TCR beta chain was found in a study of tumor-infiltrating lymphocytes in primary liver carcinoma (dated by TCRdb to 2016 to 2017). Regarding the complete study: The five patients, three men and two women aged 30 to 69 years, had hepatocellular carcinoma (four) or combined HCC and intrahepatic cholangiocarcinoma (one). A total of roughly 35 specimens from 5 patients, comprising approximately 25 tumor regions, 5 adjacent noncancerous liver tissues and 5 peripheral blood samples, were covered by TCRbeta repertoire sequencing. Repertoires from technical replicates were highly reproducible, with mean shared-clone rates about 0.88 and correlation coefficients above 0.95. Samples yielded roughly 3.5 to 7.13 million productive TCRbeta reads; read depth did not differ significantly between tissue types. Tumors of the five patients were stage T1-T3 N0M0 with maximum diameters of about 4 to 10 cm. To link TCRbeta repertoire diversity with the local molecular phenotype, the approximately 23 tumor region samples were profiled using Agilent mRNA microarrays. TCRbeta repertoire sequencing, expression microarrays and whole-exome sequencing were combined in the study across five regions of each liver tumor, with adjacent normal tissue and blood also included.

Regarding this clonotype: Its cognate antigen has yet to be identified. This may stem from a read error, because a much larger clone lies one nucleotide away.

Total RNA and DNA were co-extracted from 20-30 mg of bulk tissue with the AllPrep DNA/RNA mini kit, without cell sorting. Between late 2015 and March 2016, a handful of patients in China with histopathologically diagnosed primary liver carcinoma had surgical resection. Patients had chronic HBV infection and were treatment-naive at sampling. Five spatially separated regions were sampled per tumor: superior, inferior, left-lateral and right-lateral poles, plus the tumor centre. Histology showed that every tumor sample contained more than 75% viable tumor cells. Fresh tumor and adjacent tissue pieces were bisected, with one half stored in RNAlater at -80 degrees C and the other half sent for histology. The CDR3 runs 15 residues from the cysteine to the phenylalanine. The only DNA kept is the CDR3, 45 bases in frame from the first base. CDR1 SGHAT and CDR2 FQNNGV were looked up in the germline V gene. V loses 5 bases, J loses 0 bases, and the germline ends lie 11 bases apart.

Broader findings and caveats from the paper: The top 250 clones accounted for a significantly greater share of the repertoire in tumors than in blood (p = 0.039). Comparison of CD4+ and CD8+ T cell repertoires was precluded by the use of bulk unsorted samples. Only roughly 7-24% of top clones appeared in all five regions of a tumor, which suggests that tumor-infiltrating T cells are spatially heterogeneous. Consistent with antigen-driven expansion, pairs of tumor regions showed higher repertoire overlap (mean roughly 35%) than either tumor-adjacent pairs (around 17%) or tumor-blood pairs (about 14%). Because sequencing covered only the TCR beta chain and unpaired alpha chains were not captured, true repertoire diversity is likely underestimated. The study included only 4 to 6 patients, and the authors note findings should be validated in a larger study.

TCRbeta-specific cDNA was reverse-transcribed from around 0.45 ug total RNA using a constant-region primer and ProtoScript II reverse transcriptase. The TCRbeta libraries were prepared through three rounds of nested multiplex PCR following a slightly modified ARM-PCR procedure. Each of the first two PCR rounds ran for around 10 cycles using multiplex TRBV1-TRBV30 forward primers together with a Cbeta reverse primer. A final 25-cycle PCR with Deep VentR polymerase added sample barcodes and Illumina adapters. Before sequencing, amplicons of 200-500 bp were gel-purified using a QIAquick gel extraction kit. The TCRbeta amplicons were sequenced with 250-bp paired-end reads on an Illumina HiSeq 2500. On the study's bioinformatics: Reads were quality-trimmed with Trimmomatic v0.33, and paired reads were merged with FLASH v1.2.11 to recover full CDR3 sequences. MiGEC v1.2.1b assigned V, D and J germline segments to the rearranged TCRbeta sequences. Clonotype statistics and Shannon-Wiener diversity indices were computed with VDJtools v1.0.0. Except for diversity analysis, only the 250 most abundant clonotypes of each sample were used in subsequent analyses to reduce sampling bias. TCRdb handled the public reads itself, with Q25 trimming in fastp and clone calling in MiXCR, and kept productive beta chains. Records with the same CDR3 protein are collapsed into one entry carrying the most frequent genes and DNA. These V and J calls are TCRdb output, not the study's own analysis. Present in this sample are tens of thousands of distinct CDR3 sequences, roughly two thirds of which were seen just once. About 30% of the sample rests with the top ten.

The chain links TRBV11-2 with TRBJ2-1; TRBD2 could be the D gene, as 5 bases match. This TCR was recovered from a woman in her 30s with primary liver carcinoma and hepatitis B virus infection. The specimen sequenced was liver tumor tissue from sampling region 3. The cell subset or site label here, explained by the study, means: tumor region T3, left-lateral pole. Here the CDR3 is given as CASSLQRNSYNEQFF. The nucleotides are TGTGCCAGCAGCCTGCAGCGGAACTCCTACAATGAGCAGTTCTTC.